These 8 T cell receptor beta chains share one sample of origin, sequenced in a study of blood T cell repertoires in COVID-19. Only in-frame clones appear in the TCRdb table, and some are missing; sequencing was by immunoSEQ multiplex PCR. The table shows approximately 250,000 clones, with roughly 86% occurring only once. Material: peripheral blood. These receptors were collected from a woman aged 55-69 years who had recovered from COVID-19.

The chain links TRBV3-1 (or the pseudogene TRBV3-2) to TRBJ1-2, with a weak D call TRBD1 (5 bases). The CDR3 extends over 15 amino acids. Germline CDR1 reads LGHDT; CDR2 reads YNNKEL (reference sequence). V shed 0 bases and J shed 8 bases, with 16 bases lying between them. In DNA, the CDR3 is TGTGCCAGCAGCCAAGATCCTTCAACAGGTCGGGGCTACACCTTC. It yields the protein CASSQDPSTGRGYTF.

This chain links TRBV18 with TRBJ1-2; tentatively, D is TRBD1 (5 bases). This CDR3 contains 14 residues. Germline values: CDR1 KGHSH, CDR2 LQKENI. V lost 3 bases to trimming and J lost 3 bases, with 11 bases between them. The CDR3 loop reads CASSPAGHHYGYTF. In DNA form, the CDR3 reads TGTGCCAGCTCACCCGCTGGACACCACTATGGCTACACCTTC. Variable domain in full (rest from reference TRBV18 and TRBJ1-2): NAGVMQNPRHLVRRRGQEARLRCSPMKGHSHVYWYRQLPEEGLKFMVYLQKENIIDESGMPKERFSAEFPKEGPSILRIQQVVRGDSAAYFCASSPAGHHYGYTFGSGTRLTVV.

This clone appeared once. Relative to the germline gene, one junction end is altered; a read error may explain this. The rearrangement links TRBV24-1 to TRBJ1-5; 10 positions match TRBD1. The V gene's germline CDR1 is KGHDR and CDR2 SFDVKD. The CDR3 is made up of 12 amino acids. The CDR3 spells CQGTGDNQPQHF. In DNA, the CDR3 is TGCCAAGGGACAGGGGACAATCAGCCCCAGCATTTT.

This rearrangement joins TRBV2 to TRBJ1-3; D gene uncertain. Germline CDR1 and CDR2: SNHLY and FYNNEI. The CDR3 has 16 residues. The ends were cut back, 1 base at V and 0 bases at J, with 10 bases in the middle. The CDR3 loop is CASSEVPTSSGNTIYF. CDR3 nucleotides: TGTGCCAGCAGTGAAGTCCCCACGAGCTCTGGAAACACCATATATTTT.

The J gene is TRBJ2-2, the V gene TRBV5-4; TRBD1 is a possible D gene (6 bases). Germline V gene lookup returns CDR1 SGHNT and CDR2 YYREEE (reference sequence). With 1 base removed from V and 1 base from J, the gap between germline ends came to 8 bases. CDR3 size: 15 residues. The CDR3 spells CASSLPGQNTGELFF. The CDR3 DNA is TGTGCCAGCAGCTTGCCGGGACAGAACACCGGGGAGCTGTTTTTT. The full variable domain, completed using reference TRBV5-4 and TRBJ2-2, is ETGVTQSPTHLIKTRGQQVTLRCSSQSGHNTVSWYQQALGQGPQFIFQYYREEENGRGNFPPRFSGLQFPNYSSELNVNALELDDSALYLCASSLPGQNTGELFFGEGSRLTVL.

The chain is built from TRBV7-3 and TRBJ2-3, with D tentatively TRBD1 (5 bases). Trimming cost V 3 bases and J 6 bases, with 10 bases left between them. This CDR3 is 13 amino acids long. Germline V gives CDR1 SGHTA, CDR2 FQGTGA. The CDR3 region is CASSFDRADTQYF. In DNA, the CDR3 is TGTGCCAGCAGCTTTGACAGAGCTGATACGCAGTATTTT.

This rearrangement joins TRBV10-1 to TRBJ2-3; tentative D call: TRBD2 (6 bases). The germline gives CDR1 WNHNN, CDR2 SYGVQD (reference sequence). CDR3 size: 17 residues. Trimming pared 5 bases from V and 0 bases from J, leaving 18 bases between. This CDR3 reads CASSPGVMRGSTDTQYF. The DNA for the CDR3 is TGCGCCAGCAGTCCCGGGGTGATGCGGGGTAGCACAGATACGCAGTATTTT.

V and J are TRBV6-2 or TRBV6-3 and TRBJ2-5, with TRBD1 identical over 7 bases. Germline CDR1 reads MNHEY; CDR2 reads SVGEGT. This CDR3 has 16 amino acids. V shed 2 bases and J 7 bases; nucleotides not matched to a gene: 13. Written as DNA, the CDR3 is TGTGCCAGCAGTTACGCCACCCAGACAGGGCCGGGGACCCAGTACTTC. Amino acids: CASSYATQTGPGTQYF.